The 32 T cell receptor beta chains presented below share a single source sample, sequenced in a study of CD8 T cells in ankylosing spondylitis. Broader study findings: Seemingly distinctive of ankylosing spondylitis blood was a TCR beta motif formed by eight highly homologous variants.

In TCRdb, the 5' RACE reads were re-called with MiXCR into one record per CDR3 protein. Of around 440,000 distinct CDR3 sequences detected, more than 15% appear once; the ten largest clones hold approximately 1%. Antigens of these TCRs are unknown. The sequenced sample consisted of blood, either unsorted or a sorted T cell fraction (not recorded which). The receptors were sampled from a male donor with ankylosing spondylitis.

This clonotype was counted ten times or more. This chain connects TRBV29-1 to TRBJ2-2; D remains unclear. Germline V gives CDR1 SQVTM, CDR2 ANQGSEA. Trimming pared 2 bases from V and 4 bases from J, leaving 8 bases between. The CDR3 spans 13 residues. CDR3 nucleotides: TGCAGCGTTGAAAAGGGTGGCACCGGGGAGCTGTTTTTT. Amino acid sequence: CSVEKGGTGELFF.

This clonotype was counted many times. V and J are TRBV28 and TRBJ2-1, with TRBD2 as a possible D gene (6 bases). Germline-derived CDR1 and CDR2 are MDHEN and SYDVKM. The CDR3 spans 17 residues. Trimming took 2 bases from V and 5 from J, leaving 19 bases between them. As DNA, the CDR3 is TGTGCCAGCAGTTTAATGACTAGTACAGGCATGAACAATGAGCAGTTCTTC. Its protein is CASSLMTSTGMNNEQFF.

This rearrangement joins TRBV7-2 to TRBJ2-1; 8 bases fit TRBD1. The CDR3 runs 17 residues. The V gene's germline CDR1 is SGHTA and CDR2 FQGNSA. V shed 5 bases and J 2 bases; nucleotides not matched to a gene: 11. The CDR3 is CASSKPPGQVAYNEQFF. In DNA, the CDR3 is TGTGCCAGCAGCAAACCACCGGGACAGGTTGCCTACAATGAGCAGTTCTTC.

This chain links TRBV20-1 with TRBJ1-1; D might be TRBD1 (5 bases). CDR1 DFQATT and CDR2 SNEGSKA come from the germline V gene (reference sequence). The V gene lost 6 bases and the J gene lost 4 bases, with 15 bases spanning the gap. The CDR3 covers 13 residues. The CDR3 is CSAKRTSSTEAFF. For the CDR3, the DNA is TGCAGTGCCAAAAGGACAAGTAGCACTGAAGCTTTCTTT.

The rearrangement joins TRBV3-1 to TRBJ1-3, with TRBD1 matching over 7 bases. V shed 1 base, J shed 3 bases, and the junction held 6 bases outside the gene matches. Germline V lookup: CDR1 LGHDT, CDR2 YNNKEL (reference sequence). This CDR3 spans 16 amino acids. CDR3 sequence: CASSQVGGGGGNTIYF. DNA for the CDR3: TGTGCCAGCAGCCAAGTCGGAGGGGGCGGTGGAAACACCATATATTTT.

The V and J genes are TRBV20-1 and TRBJ2-1; 9 nucleotides line up with TRBD2. Looked up from germline, CDR1 is DFQATT and CDR2 is SNEGSKA (reference sequence). V was clipped by 5 bases and J by 0 bases; unmatched bases: 8. The length of the CDR3 is 16 residues. The CDR3 DNA sequence: TGCAGTGCTGTCCCCCTAGCGGGGTCCTCCTACAATGAGCAGTTCTTC. Translation gives CSAVPLAGSSYNEQFF.

The table lists this clonotype with a few counts. CDR3 residues: CASSVQGGNTIYF. The CDR3 DNA follows: TGTGCCAGCAGCGTGCAGGGTGGAAACACCATATATTTT. The chain combines TRBV7-3 with TRBJ1-3, with a possible D match to TRBD1 (5 bases). Trimming took off 5 bases at V and 3 bases at J, with 8 bases between the two ends. In germline, CDR1 is SGHTA, CDR2 FQGTGA. CDR3 length: 13 residues.

The chain couples TRBV11-1 to TRBJ2-2, with 10 bases identical to TRBD1. J was trimmed by 0 bases and V by 5 bases; bases with no gene match: 3. Germline CDR1 SGHAT, CDR2 FQDESV (reference sequence). The CDR3 totals 16 residues. CDR3 DNA: TGTGCCAGCAGCCGACAGGGGGCGCCGAACACCGGGGAGCTGTTTTTT. It codes for CASSRQGAPNTGELFF. Looking up the rest from reference TRBV11-1 and TRBJ2-2 gives the full variable domain: EAEVAQSPRYKITEKSQAVAFWCDPISGHATLYWYRQILGQGPELLVQFQDESVVDDSQLPKDRFSAERLKGVDSTLKIQPAELGDSAMYLCASSRQGAPNTGELFFGEGSRLTVL.

This clonotype was detected once. The rearrangement joins TRBV6-5 to TRBJ2-3, with no clear D. V lost 0 bases to trimming and J lost 0 bases, with 7 bases between them. From germline, CDR1 is MNHEY and CDR2 SVGAGI. The CDR3 runs 15 residues. The DNA for the CDR3 is TGTGCCAGCAGTTACTCGGCACATAGCACAGATACGCAGTATTTT. Translation gives CASSYSAHSTDTQYF.

The rearrangement uses TRBV2 and TRBJ1-4; TRBD1 agrees at 8 bases. Germline-derived CDR1 and CDR2 are SNHLY and FYNNEI. The V gene end was trimmed by 6 bases and the J gene end by 3 bases; junction bases not matched to a gene: 6. This CDR3 comprises 15 residues. DNA for the CDR3: TGTGCCAGCAGCCGGACAGGGCTACCTAATGAAAAACTGTTTTTT. Translated, it gives CASSRTGLPNEKLFF. The full variable domain, completed using reference TRBV2 and TRBJ1-4, is EPEVTQTPSHQVTQMGQEVILRCVPISNHLYFYWYRQILGQKVEFLVSFYNNEISEKSEIFDDQFSVERPDGSNFTLKIRSTKLEDSAMYFCASSRTGLPNEKLFFGSGTQLSVL.

V usage is TRBV7-3 and J usage is TRBJ2-1, with D possibly matching TRBD2 (5 bases). Germline V gives CDR1 SGHTA, CDR2 FQGTGA. The CDR3 extends over 15 amino acids. Trimming shortened V by 4 bases and J by 5 bases, and 15 bases separated the two germline ends. The CDR3 nucleotides read TGTGCCAGCAGCTACGACCCGACGGGGAACAATGAGCAGTTCTTC. It yields the protein CASSYDPTGNNEQFF.

There are many counts of this clonotype. V gene TRBV7-2 combines with J gene TRBJ2-2, with D unclear. CDR1 is SGHTA, CDR2 FQGNSA, per germline. The CDR3 extends over 14 amino acids. The germline V and J ends were trimmed by 4 bases and 0 bases, with 6 bases remaining between them. CDR3 coding DNA: TGTGCCAGCAGCTACAGTACGAACACCGGGGAGCTGTTTTTT. It encodes CASSYSTNTGELFF.

This clonotype was seen a few times. CDR3: CSATLAGGPSSYEQYF. For the CDR3, the DNA is TGCAGTGCTACCCTAGCGGGGGGCCCTAGCTCCTACGAGCAGTACTTC. This chain connects TRBV20-1 to TRBJ2-7; 11 bases align to TRBD2. Germline V gives CDR1 DFQATT, CDR2 SNEGSKA (reference sequence). CDR3 length: 16 residues. J was trimmed by 0 bases and V by 4 bases; bases with no gene match: 8.

The rearrangement uses TRBV30 and TRBJ1-1; unclear D gene. Per germline, CDR1 GTSNPN and CDR2 SVGIG (reference sequence). This CDR3 comprises 14 residues. V was pared by 2 bases and J by 5 bases, with 15 bases between. The DNA for the CDR3 is TGTGCCTGGAGTCGGGCCTCCCGGGGTACTGAAGCTTTCTTT. It translates to CAWSRASRGTEAFF.

The chain has TRBV29-1 and TRBJ2-3, with 7 nucleotides matching TRBD2. The CDR3 runs 13 residues. Germline values: CDR1 SQVTM, CDR2 ANQGSEA. Losses at the gene ends were 3 bases for V and 4 bases for J; bases not matched to a gene: 4. The chain's CDR3 is CSVEGGSADTQYF. In DNA, the CDR3 is TGCAGCGTTGAGGGGGGGTCGGCAGATACGCAGTATTTT.

This clonotype was counted a few times. The chain couples TRBV6-5 to TRBJ1-3; D is ambiguous. The length of the CDR3 is 16 residues. CDR1 is MNHEY, CDR2 SVGAGI, per germline. The V and J ends lost 4 bases and 0 bases respectively, with 13 bases between them. CDR3 in amino acids: CASSFSGASSGNTIYF. CDR3 in DNA: TGTGCCAGCAGTTTTTCGGGTGCCAGCTCTGGAAACACCATATATTTT.

This clonotype was found a few times. The chain uses TRBV20-1 and TRBJ2-5; 7 nucleotides agree with TRBD1. J gave up 4 bases and V 3 bases, and 2 bases lay outside the gene matches. Germline V CDR1 and CDR2: DFQATT, SNEGSKA (reference sequence). CDR3 length equals 12 residues. In DNA, the CDR3 is TGCAGTGCTAGTTACAGGGGAGAGACCCAGTACTTC. Its protein product is CSASYRGETQYF.

Many counts were recorded for this clonotype. The V call is TRBV12-3 or TRBV12-4, the J call TRBJ2-1, with D uncertain. The CDR3 is 11 amino acids. V was clipped by 3 bases and J by 13 bases, with 10 bases between them. CDR3 nucleotides: TGTGCCAGCAGTTTTTTGTGGCACCAGTTCTTC. Translating it yields CASSFLWHQFF.

This clonotype was counted many times. The chain uses TRBV4-3 and TRBJ1-2; D remains unclear. With 0 bases removed from V and 1 base from J, the gap between germline ends came to 9 bases. Germline V gene lookup returns CDR1 LGHNA and CDR2 YSLEER. This CDR3 comprises 15 residues. The CDR3 DNA sequence: TGCGCCAGCAGCCAAGATCTCGGGGATAACTATGGCTACACCTTC. Translating it yields CASSQDLGDNYGYTF.

This clonotype has ten or more counts. This chain links TRBV7-9 with TRBJ2-7; 7 bases line up with TRBD2. This CDR3 is 13 amino acids long. CDR1 is SEHNR and CDR2 is FQNEAQ in the germline V gene (reference sequence). The junction had 2 bases not matched to a gene; V was cut back by 5 bases and J by 1 base. The CDR3, as DNA: TGTGCCAGCAGCCTGGGACTATCCTACGAGCAGTACTTC. This translates into CASSLGLSYEQYF.

This clonotype appeared a few times. This rearrangement joins TRBV20-1 to TRBJ1-2; TRBD1 aligns across 7 bases. The trim removed 3 bases at V and 8 bases at J, leaving 6 bases unmatched. Germline V lookup: CDR1 DFQATT, CDR2 SNEGSKA (reference sequence). The CDR3 is 12 amino acids. CDR3 sequence (DNA): TGCAGTGCTAGCGTCAGGGGGGGCGGCTACACCTTC. This codes for CSASVRGGGYTF.

This clonotype turned up a few times. The V call is TRBV4-2, the J call TRBJ2-3; D is ambiguous. Trimming shortened V by 0 bases and J by 4 bases, and 8 bases separated the two germline ends. Germline values: CDR1 LGHNA, CDR2 YNFKEQ. The CDR3 runs 14 residues. The CDR3: CASSQDSLADTQYF. The CDR3 DNA sequence: TGTGCCAGCAGCCAAGACAGTTTGGCAGATACGCAGTATTTT.

The genes are TRBV6-5 and TRBJ2-1, with D tentatively TRBD1 (6 bases). V lost 2 bases and J lost 2, with 13 bases in between. The CDR3 sequence is 16 residues long. The germline CDR1 and CDR2 sequences are MNHEY and SVGAGI. CDR3 nucleotide sequence: TGTGCCAGCAGTTACGACAGGTCTGGTCCCTACAATGAGCAGTTCTTC. It yields the protein CASSYDRSGPYNEQFF.

The V gene is TRBV7-9, the J gene TRBJ1-5; 9 bases are a match to TRBD1. The germline V gene encodes CDR1 SEHNR and CDR2 FQNEAQ (reference sequence). This CDR3 contains 16 residues. The trim removed 5 bases at V and 4 bases at J, leaving 9 bases unmatched. Here the CDR3 DNA reads TGTGCCAGCAGCAAAGCCGGGACAGGGCTAAATCAGCCCCAGCATTTT. Encoded protein: CASSKAGTGLNQPQHF.

V is TRBV7-2 and J is TRBJ2-7; D might be TRBD1 (6 bases). The CDR3 is made up of 15 amino acids. CDR1 is SGHTA and CDR2 is FQGNSA in the germline V gene. Trimming shortened V by 5 bases and J by 0 bases, and 14 bases separated the two germline ends. The CDR3: CASSTRRGISYEQYF. The CDR3 nucleotides are TGTGCCAGCAGCACACGCAGGGGTATCTCCTACGAGCAGTACTTC.

There are a few counts of this clonotype. The chain uses TRBV15 and TRBJ1-1, with D possibly TRBD1 on 5 matching bases. The CDR3 is 16 residues long. Per the germline V gene, CDR1 is LNHNV and CDR2 is YYDKDF (reference sequence). V was clipped by 1 base and J by 1 base, with 13 bases between them. The CDR3 sequence is CATSRVLTDPNTEAFF. The DNA of the CDR3 is TGTGCCACCAGCAGAGTTTTGACAGACCCGAACACTGAAGCTTTCTTT. The full variable domain, completed using reference TRBV15 and TRBJ1-1, is DAMVIQNPRYQVTQFGKPVTLSCSQTLNHNVMYWYQQKSSQAPKLLFHYYDKDFNNEADTPDNFQSRRPNTSFCFLDIRSPGLGDTAMYLCATSRVLTDPNTEAFFGQGTRLTVV.

CDR3 nucleotides: TGCAGCTCTCGGACTAGCGGTTATACGCAGTATTTT. It encodes CSSRTSGYTQYF. The chain employs TRBV29-1 and TRBJ2-3; TRBD2 matches 10 bases. The V segment lost 8 bases and the J segment 7 bases; nucleotides outside the gene matches: 6. This CDR3 has 12 amino acids. CDR1 is SQVTM, CDR2 ANQGSEA, per germline.

This clonotype was recorded a few times. V and J are TRBV2 and TRBJ1-5; a possible D gene is TRBD1 (5 bases). V lost 4 bases, J lost 4 bases, and 14 bases lay in between. This CDR3 has 15 residues. CDR1 and CDR2 (germline): SNHLY, FYNNEI. CDR3 in DNA: TGTGCCAGCAGTGTATCAGGGCAAAGAAATCAGCCCCAGCATTTT. It codes for CASSVSGQRNQPQHF.

This chain uses TRBV6-2 or TRBV6-3 with TRBJ1-5, with D possibly being TRBD1 (5 bases). Germline V gene data show CDR1 as MNHEY and CDR2 as SVGEGT. V dropped 0 bases and J dropped 2 bases, with 11 bases sitting between them. CDR3 length: 16 residues. CDR3 region: CASSYSIGRGNQPQHF. CDR3 DNA: TGTGCCAGCAGTTACTCGATCGGCAGGGGCAATCAGCCCCAGCATTTT.

This clonotype appeared a few times. CDR3 residues: CASSPRSGVPGELFF. The CDR3 DNA is TGTGCCAGCAGCCCGCGATCGGGAGTCCCCGGGGAGCTGTTTTTT. This sequence joins TRBV7-8 and TRBJ2-2, with a tentative D call TRBD2 (6 bases). The V end was cut by 5 bases, the J end by 6 bases, with 16 bases between. The CDR3 contains 15 residues. Germline values: CDR1 SGHVS, CDR2 FQNEAQ. The variable domain in full, completed from reference TRBV7-8 and TRBJ2-2, reads GAGVSQSPRYKVAKRGQDVALRCDPISGHVSLFWYQQALGQGPEFLTYFQNEAQLDKSGLPSDRFFAERPEGSVSTLKIQRTQQEDSAVYLCASSPRSGVPGELFFGEGSRLTVL.

This clonotype appeared a few times. The chain couples TRBV9 to TRBJ2-3; D call uncertain. Germline CDR1 reads SGDLS; CDR2 reads YYNGEE. Trimming shortened V by 0 bases and J by 4 bases, and 6 bases separated the two germline ends. There are 13 residues in the CDR3. CDR3 nucleotide sequence: TGTGCCAGCAGCGTAGTGCCGTCAGATACGCAGTATTTT. Translating it yields CASSVVPSDTQYF.

This clonotype was found many times. The V call is TRBV5-1, the J call TRBJ2-7; perhaps TRBD1 as D (5 bases). Germline CDR1 and CDR2: SGHRS and YFSETQ. Trimming shortened V by 4 bases and J by 4 bases, and 15 bases separated the two germline ends. The CDR3 has 14 residues. The chain's CDR3 is CASSRDRELYEQYF. The CDR3, as DNA: TGCGCCAGCAGCCGAGACAGAGAATTATACGAGCAGTACTTC.